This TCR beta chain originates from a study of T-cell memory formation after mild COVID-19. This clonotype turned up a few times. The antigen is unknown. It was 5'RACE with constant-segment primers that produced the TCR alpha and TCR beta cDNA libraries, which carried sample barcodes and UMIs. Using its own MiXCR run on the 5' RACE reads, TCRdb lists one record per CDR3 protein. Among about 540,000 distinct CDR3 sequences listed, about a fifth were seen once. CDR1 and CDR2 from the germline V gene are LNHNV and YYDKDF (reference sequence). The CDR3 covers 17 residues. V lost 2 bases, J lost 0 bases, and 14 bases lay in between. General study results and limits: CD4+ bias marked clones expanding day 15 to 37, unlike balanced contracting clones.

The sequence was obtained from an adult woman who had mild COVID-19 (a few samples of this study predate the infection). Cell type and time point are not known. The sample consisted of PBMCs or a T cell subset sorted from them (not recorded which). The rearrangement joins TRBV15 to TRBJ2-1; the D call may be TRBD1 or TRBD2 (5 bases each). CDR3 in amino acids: CATSRWGTPSSYNEQFF. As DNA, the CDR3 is TGTGCCACCAGCAGATGGGGGACCCCGAGCTCCTACAATGAGCAGTTCTTC.